This T cell receptor (beta chain) was observed in a study of cytomegalovirus exposure and HLA in healthy donors. Study-level background: Out of 398 genotyped donors, about 80% belonged to the Caucasian-associated ancestry cluster.

Trimming removed 5 bases at V and 12 bases at J, with 14 bases between. CDR3 length: 12 amino acids. CDR1 and CDR2 from the germline V gene are SEHNR and FQNEAQ (reference sequence). Likely unrecorded immune exposures existed in these nominally healthy donors. PCR involved 60 Vbeta and 13 Jbeta primers. Using immunoSEQ multiplex PCR, the repertoire was profiled, and TCRdb retains in-frame clones only, with some absent. Of a few hundred thousand clones listed, roughly 75% are singletons. This clone was recorded a few times. The V and J genes are TRBV7-9 and TRBJ2-1; a weak D match, TRBD1 (5 bases). The TCR was taken from a woman in her twenties or thirties in good health and CMV-seronegative. The sample consisted of PBMCs. The CDR3 DNA reads as TGTGCCAGCAGCCTTGACAGTGCGTGGCAGTTCTTC. This sequence encodes CASSLDSAWQFF.